Following are 9 T cell receptor beta chains from one sample sequenced in a study of blood T cells in healthy people across ages. PCR was performed a second time for about 6 to 12 cycles using a sample-barcoded 5' primer and a J-beta primer mix. TCRdb reprocessed the 5' RACE reads via MiXCR and lists one record per CDR3 protein. Among around 1.1 million distinct CDR3 sequences listed, 30% to 40% were seen once. Sample: blood. Receptors were obtained from a man aged 18-30 years in good health.

As regards this clonotype: At one end, the junction sequence differs from germline, possibly due to a read error. The gene calls are TRBV4-1 and TRBJ1-2; D is unresolved. CDR3 size: 16 residues. Germline CDR1 and CDR2: MGHRA and YSYEKL. The CDR3 here is CACSQENGGEPYGYTF. The CDR3 region has the DNA TGCGCCTGCAGCCAAGAGAATGGTGGTGAGCCCTATGGCTACACCTTC.

This clonotype was recorded a few times. This chain connects TRBV27 to TRBJ2-7; D is unresolved. This CDR3 has 15 residues. Looked up from germline, CDR1 is MNHEY and CDR2 is SMNVEV (reference sequence). Trimming cost V 5 bases and J 4 bases, with 18 bases left between them. The CDR3 spells CASSVSPSEAYEQYF. CDR3 DNA: TGTGCCAGCAGTGTGAGCCCCAGCGAGGCTTACGAGCAGTACTTC.

This clonotype has a handful of counts. The chain joins TRBV20-1 to TRBJ1-1; tentatively, D is TRBD1 (5 bases). The CDR3 extends over 11 amino acids. V lost 5 bases to trimming and J lost 5 bases, with 9 bases between them. Germline V gene lookup returns CDR1 DFQATT and CDR2 SNEGSKA (reference sequence). The CDR3 protein is CSAPRVTEAFF. In nucleotides, the CDR3 is TGCAGTGCTCCCAGGGTAACTGAAGCTTTCTTT.

The V call is TRBV2, the J call TRBJ2-3, with 10 bases fitting TRBD2. The trim removed 7 bases at V and 4 bases at J, leaving 5 bases unmatched. CDR1 is SNHLY and CDR2 is FYNNEI in the germline V gene. CDR3 length equals 14 residues. The DNA of the CDR3 is TGTGCCAGCACTAGGACTAGCGGACCAGATACGCAGTATTTT. This translates into CASTRTSGPDTQYF.

This clonotype was observed many times. V and J are TRBV5-1 and TRBJ2-5; D is unresolved. V was cut by 3 bases and J by 1 base, with 7 bases left in between. Germline CDR1 and CDR2: SGHRS and YFSETQ. The CDR3 consists of 13 residues. DNA for the CDR3: TGCGCCAGCAGCTATGGAAGCCAAGAGACCCAGTACTTC. As protein: CASSYGSQETQYF.

This rearrangement joins TRBV20-1 to TRBJ2-7; a weak D match, TRBD1 (5 bases). The V gene lost 6 bases and the J gene lost 1 base, with 13 bases spanning the gap. The CDR3 runs 13 residues. The V gene's germline CDR1 is DFQATT and CDR2 SNEGSKA (reference sequence). The CDR3 here is CSAIRVDSYEQYF. CDR3 DNA: TGCAGTGCCATCAGGGTGGATTCCTACGAGCAGTACTTC.

This clonotype was observed a handful of times. The chain joins TRBV29-1 to TRBJ1-2, with D perhaps matching TRBD1 (5 bases). Deletions cut 4 bases from V and 5 bases from J, with 17 bases between. From germline, CDR1 is SQVTM and CDR2 ANQGSEA. CDR3 size: 14 residues. The chain's CDR3 is CSVAQPGTDYGYTF. The CDR3 DNA is TGCAGCGTTGCCCAACCCGGGACCGATTATGGCTACACCTTC.

The V and J genes are TRBV6-2 or TRBV6-3 and TRBJ1-5, with no clear D. Trimming removed 6 bases at V and 0 bases at J, with 9 bases between. CDR1 MNHEY and CDR2 SVGEGT come from the germline V gene. The CDR3 covers 14 residues. CDR3 sequence (DNA): TGTGCCAGCAGGTACGGCAGTAGCAATCAGCCCCAGCATTTT. Translation gives CASRYGSSNQPQHF.

The chain joins TRBV20-1 to TRBJ1-5; D gene uncertain. The CDR3 sequence is 17 residues long. Per the germline V gene, CDR1 is DFQATT and CDR2 is SNEGSKA (reference sequence). V was clipped by 5 bases and J by 7 bases, with 27 bases between them. This CDR3 is CSALRQAGSLTGQPQHF. The CDR3 coding sequence is TGCAGTGCTCTTCGGCAGGCAGGCTCCTTAACGGGCCAGCCCCAGCATTTT.